This T cell receptor (beta chain) stems from a study of blood T cell repertoires in COVID-19 (dated by TCRdb to 2018 to 2021). With respect to the entire study: Samples from collaborators originated in the United States, Italy and Spain and spanned both the acute and convalescent phases of COVID-19. The material from the prospective study consisted of cDNA or gDNA derived from T cells, B-cell-depleted T cells, or PBMCs. Deeply sampled blood TCRbeta repertoires from subjects exposed to, actively infected with, or recovered from COVID-19 were included in the dataset. The repertoires were made available in a free public database intended to serve as a resource for research on the immune response to SARS-CoV-2. The samples were drawn from the first 160 participants of the ongoing ImmuneRACE study and from some 1,300 subjects provided by 6 global collaborators. The sample metadata nearly always contained a de-identified subject ID, COVID-19 status, age in years and sex. HLA class I and class II types, where available, came from metadata supplied by the sample provider rather than from assay-based typing. The investigation overall reported the following: How much clinical and demographic metadata was included differed by source and by participant, and the metadata was provided uncurated.

The immunoSEQ Assay, a bias-controlled multiplex PCR, was used to amplify TCRbeta CDR3 regions from genomic DNA. The authors' pipeline ran thus. Within the assay, amplification of reference gene primers was used to estimate how many nucleated cells each sample contained. Sequence reads were collapsed and filtered to measure the absolute abundance of every unique TCRbeta CDR3 rearrangement. For each sample, productive Simpson clonality was calculated by taking the square root of Simpson's diversity index across productive rearrangements. The table was pulled from immuneACCESS by TCRdb, which kept in-frame rearrangements only. Such tables lose some clones; where checked, under half of the loss comes from unresolved V genes, and the rest has no known cause. V and J calls and clone size are as listed in that table; D and trimming were resolved from the DNA. The sample table records roughly 670,000 clones; about 87% of these occur just once. 0.2% to 0.3% of the sample is held by the ten biggest clonotypes.

This clone was picked up a small number of times. The target of this receptor is not known. Nothing much larger sits one base from this clone, and base qualities are not available. Whole blood was collected in K2EDTA tubes by collaborating institutions according to the institutions' own protocols. For TCRbeta analysis, collaborators shipped samples as frozen whole blood, isolated PBMCs, or DNA extracted from either of those sample types. Reading from cysteine to phenylalanine, the CDR3 counts 10 amino acids. This entry keeps only the CDR3 DNA: 30 bases, framed from base 1. CDR1 is given as SQVTM and CDR2 as ANQGSEA, both from the germline V gene. V is cut by 5 bases and J by 6 bases, and the space between the germline ends is 4 bases.

This chain is built from TRBV29-1 and TRBJ2-2; no D gene can be assigned with confidence. Sequenced sample: peripheral blood. The clonotype comes from a woman aged 18-30 years with acute or convalescent COVID-19. The DNA sequence reads TGCAGCGTTTTCGCCGGGGAGCTGTTTTTT. It codes for CSVFAGELFF.